A selection of T cell receptor beta chains follows, all from one sample in a study of T cell responses to AZD1222 COVID-19 vaccine. Produced via immunoSEQ multiplex PCR; TCRdb's table is partial and in-frame only. The sample yields 130,000 or so clones, about 86% seen once. The specimen comprised peripheral blood, sampled on day 0 of AZD1222 vaccination. The receptor source for this set is an adult in good health. Each CDR3 is given with its conserved first and last residue. A D gene is named only where the DNA matches it firmly. A row's size may be missing; if present it is once, few, many or a size class.

J gene | D gene | clone size | V gene | CDR3 protein | CDR3 DNA
TRBJ2-1 | TRBD2 | NA | TRBV10-2 | CASSERAGGPYNEQFF | TGCGCCAGCAGTGAGCGGGCGGGAGGCCCCTACAATGAGCAGTTCTTC
TRBJ2-7 | TRBD2 | NA | TRBV6-5 | CASSYTGLAGSYEQYF | TGTGCCAGCAGTTACACCGGACTAGCGGGATCCTACGAGCAGTACTTC
TRBJ1-2 | NA | NA | TRBV12-3/TRBV12-4 | CASSGGSNYGYTF | TGTGCCAGCAGTGGAGGGAGTAACTATGGCTACACCTTC
TRBJ1-5 | NA | NA | TRBV7-9 | CASSLVGDQPQHF | TGTGCCAGCAGCTTAGTGGGAGATCAGCCCCAGCATTTT
TRBJ2-2 | TRBD2 | NA | TRBV9 | CASSDREGGTGELFF | TGTGCCAGCAGCGACCGGGAGGGCGGCACCGGGGAGCTGTTTTTT
TRBJ2-5 | TRBD1 | NA | TRBV7-3 | CASSQRSGGETQYF | TGTGCCAGCAGTCAACGCTCAGGGGGAGAGACCCAGTACTTC
TRBJ1-5 | NA | NA | TRBV18 | CASSPQSVWGNQPQHF | TGTGCCAGCTCACCTCAAAGCGTGTGGGGCAATCAGCCCCAGCATTTT
TRBJ2-1 | TRBD2 | once | TRBV15 | CATSSGSRRGNEQFF | TGTGCCACCAGTAGCGGGAGCCGGCGGGGCAATGAGCAGTTCTTC
TRBJ1-2 | NA | few | TRBV28 | CASSLFQGDGYTF | TGTGCCAGCAGTTTATTCCAGGGTGACGGCTACACCTTC
TRBJ1-4 | TRBD1 | few | TRBV5-8 | CASSFLQGAGGEKLFF | TGTGCCAGCAGCTTTCTCCAGGGGGCAGGAGGTGAAAAACTGTTTTTT
TRBJ1-2 | NA | NA | TRBV4-1 | CASSQRTDGGGYGYTF | TGCGCCAGCAGCCAACGGACAGACGGAGGTGGATATGGCTACACCTTC
TRBJ1-1 | NA | NA | TRBV7-9 | CASSSVDGATAFF | TGTGCCAGCAGCTCAGTCGACGGGGCTACAGCTTTCTTT
TRBJ2-7 | NA | NA | TRBV2 | CASTLGLISTEQYF | TGTGCCAGCACTTTAGGCCTAATCTCCACCGAGCAGTACTTC
TRBJ1-2 | TRBD1 | few | TRBV28 | CASSFTTIQGSNYGYTF | TGTGCCAGCAGTTTCACCACTATACAGGGGTCTAACTATGGCTACACCTTC
TRBJ2-3 | NA | NA | TRBV6-5 | CASSYGSTASTDTQYF | TGTGCCAGCAGTTACGGGTCGACAGCTAGCACAGATACGCAGTATTTT
TRBJ2-1 | NA | NA | TRBV7-9 | CASSPSIGGIRLQFF | TGTGCCAGCAGCCCCAGTATCGGAGGGATCCGTTTACAGTTCTTC
TRBJ2-1 | TRBD2 | NA | TRBV9 | CASSGRGGAGVGEQFF | TGTGCCAGCAGCGGACGGGGGGGAGCGGGAGTTGGTGAGCAGTTCTTC
TRBJ1-2 | TRBD1 | NA | TRBV7-2 | CASSLSQGQGAGGYTF | TGTGCCAGCAGCTTATCTCAGGGCCAGGGGGCGGGTGGCTACACCTTC
TRBJ2-3 | TRBD1 | NA | TRBV7-9 | CASSFPDRVASTDTQYF | TGTGCCAGCAGCTTCCCTGACAGGGTAGCTAGCACAGATACGCAGTATTTT
TRBJ1-4 | NA | NA | TRBV4-1 | CASSQPGSTNEKLFF | TGCGCCAGCAGCCAACCAGGGTCAACTAATGAAAAACTGTTTTTT
TRBJ1-1 | NA | NA | TRBV10-3 | CAISEGIPGDAFF | TGTGCCATCAGTGAGGGGATCCCGGGAGATGCTTTCTTT
TRBJ2-4 | TRBD2 | medium-sized | TRBV4-1 | CASSQDLPGTSENIQYF | TGCGCCAGCAGCCAAGACCTTCCCGGGACTAGCGAAAACATTCAGTACTTC
TRBJ2-7 | NA | NA | TRBV6-5 | CATRTEAYEQYF | TGTGCCACCCGGACAGAAGCCTACGAGCAGTACTTC
TRBJ1-1 | TRBD1 | once | TRBV27 | CASRAGGTEAFF | TGTGCCAGCAGGGCAGGGGGCACTGAAGCTTTCTTT
TRBJ2-3 | NA | NA | TRBV12-3/TRBV12-4 | CASSFDHTQYF | TGTGCCAGCAGTTTCGACCATACGCAGTATTTT
TRBJ2-7 | NA | once | TRBV6-1 | CASSEAGYEQYF | TGTGCCAGCAGTGAAGCGGGCTACGAGCAGTACTTC
TRBJ1-1 | NA | NA | TRBV5-5 | CASTSQGPNTEAFF | TGTGCCAGCACCTCACAGGGACCGAACACTGAAGCTTTCTTT
TRBJ1-1 | NA | NA | TRBV4-1 | CASSQDFKGTATEAFF | TGCGCCAGCAGCCAAGATTTCAAGGGGACGGCCACTGAAGCTTTCTTT
TRBJ2-7 | TRBD2 | NA | TRBV7-8 | CASSLRDYPIEQYF | TGTGCCAGCAGCTTACGGGACTATCCGATTGAGCAGTACTTC
TRBJ1-4 | NA | few | TRBV18 | CASSPGTGEKLFF | TGTGCCAGCTCACCGGGGACCGGAGAAAAACTGTTTTTT
TRBJ1-2 | TRBD1 | NA | TRBV27 | CASSRTGEDGYTF | TGTGCCAGCAGTCGGACAGGGGAAGATGGCTACACCTTC
TRBJ1-5 | TRBD1 | NA | TRBV19 | CASKEQGAGNNQPQHF | TGTGCCAGTAAAGAACAGGGGGCGGGAAACAATCAGCCCCAGCATTTT
TRBJ1-5 | NA | NA | TRBV16 | CASSQSPGEPQHF | TGTGCCAGCAGCCAATCTCCCGGGGAGCCCCAGCATTTT
TRBJ2-7 | NA | NA | TRBV5-1 | CASSLADGIGREQYF | TGCGCCAGCAGCTTGGCTGACGGGATCGGTCGGGAGCAGTACTTC
TRBJ1-2 | TRBD1 | NA | TRBV3-1/TRBV3-2 | CASSQADRVGYGYTF | TGTGCCAGCAGCCAAGCCGACAGGGTTGGCTATGGCTACACCTTC
TRBJ1-6 | NA | NA | TRBV7-2 | CASSLAVYWQGNNSPLHF | TGTGCCAGCAGCTTAGCCGTCTATTGGCAGGGGAATAATTCACCCCTCCACTTT
TRBJ2-4 | TRBD2 | NA | TRBV5-4 | CASGLADKNIQYF | TGTGCCAGCGGCCTAGCGGATAAAAACATTCAGTACTTC
TRBJ1-2 | TRBD1 | NA | TRBV19 | CASSPQGAGGYTF | TGTGCCAGTAGTCCACAGGGGGCTGGGGGCTACACCTTC
TRBJ1-2 | TRBD1 | NA | TRBV11-1 | CASSLQGGNGYTF | TGTGCCAGCAGCTTACAGGGGGGGAATGGCTACACCTTC
TRBJ2-7 | NA | NA | TRBV5-1 | CASSRDTYEQYF | TGCGCCAGCAGCCGGGACACCTACGAGCAGTACTTC
TRBJ1-4 | NA | NA | TRBV7-2 | CASSQKRRVGNEKLFF | TGTGCCAGCAGCCAAAAGCGGAGGGTTGGAAACGAAAAACTGTTTTTT
TRBJ2-5 | NA | NA | TRBV6-5 | CASRPRDYQETQYF | TGTGCCAGCAGGCCCCGGGACTACCAAGAGACCCAGTACTTC